The 9 T cell receptor beta chains below come from one sample, sequenced in a study of cytomegalovirus exposure and HLA in healthy donors. PCR amplification relied on 60 Vbeta primers (plus 13 Jbeta primers). The repertoire was sequenced with immunoSEQ multiplex PCR; TCRdb's copy has only in-frame clones and lacks some. The sample contains about 190,000 clones, 60% to 85% of which appear only once. Sequences were obtained from PBMCs. These receptors all stem from a young woman in good health and CMV-seronegative.

The chain couples TRBV5-1 to TRBJ2-3; the D gene is possibly TRBD2 (5 bases). Germline V gene data show CDR1 as SGHRS and CDR2 as YFSETQ. The ends were cut back, 2 bases at V and 2 bases at J, with 9 bases in the middle. The length of the CDR3 is 14 residues. The CDR3 nucleotides read TGCGCCAGCAGCTTCGTGACTATCACAGATACGCAGTATTTT. Translation gives CASSFVTITDTQYF.

The V gene is TRBV27, the J gene TRBJ1-3; 7 bases agree with TRBD1. The CDR3 has 15 amino acids. The V gene end was trimmed by 3 bases and the J gene end by 1 base; junction bases not matched to a gene: 3. The germline gives CDR1 MNHEY, CDR2 SMNVEV (reference sequence). CDR3 in DNA: TGTGCCAGCAGTTTGAGGGGGCTTTCTGGAAACACCATATATTTT. Residues: CASSLRGLSGNTIYF.

The chain recombines TRBV5-8 with TRBJ1-1, with a possible D match to TRBD1 (5 bases). The CDR3 contains 13 residues. The V gene lost 4 bases and the J gene lost 2 bases, with 9 bases spanning the gap. CDR1 and CDR2 from the germline V gene are SGHTS and YDEGEE. CDR3 amino acids: CASSPGQNTEAFF. The CDR3 bases are TGTGCCAGCAGCCCTGGACAAAACACTGAAGCTTTCTTT.

The table lists this clone with a few counts. The CDR3: CASSPPGQRGVETQYF. The CDR3 coding sequence is TGTGCCAGCAGCCCACCCGGCCAGCGGGGGGTGGAGACCCAGTACTTC. The V call is TRBV13, the J call TRBJ2-5; 9 bases align to TRBD2. Germline assignment: CDR1 PRHDT and CDR2 FYEKMQ (reference sequence). CDR3 length: 16 amino acids. The ends lost 5 bases at V and 5 bases at J; junction bases unmatched: 12.

Concerning this clone: Other DNA sequences in the sample encode the same CDR3. V and J are TRBV7-9 and TRBJ1-1; 7 bases align to TRBD1. The V and J ends lost 2 bases and 7 bases, in that order; junction bases with no gene match: 13. Germline-derived CDR1 and CDR2 are SEHNR and FQNEAQ (reference sequence). The CDR3 is 16 amino acids. This CDR3 is CASSLLYIKGAVEAFF. The CDR3 DNA is TGTGCCAGCAGCTTACTTTACATCAAGGGGGCGGTTGAAGCTTTCTTT.

This chain joins TRBV2 and TRBJ2-6, with D possibly being TRBD2 (5 bases). Germline V gene data show CDR1 as SNHLY and CDR2 as FYNNEI. There are 15 residues in the CDR3. V was clipped by 7 bases and J by 0 bases, with 10 bases between them. CDR3 protein: CASTRELSGANVLTF. The CDR3 DNA reads as TGTGCCAGCACGAGGGAGCTCTCTGGGGCCAACGTCCTGACTTTC.

The rearrangement joins TRBV30 to TRBJ1-1; TRBD1 matches at 8 bases. In germline, CDR1 is GTSNPN, CDR2 SVGIG (reference sequence). Trimming at V came to 4 bases and at J to 5 bases, leaving 18 bases not matched to a gene. There are 17 residues in the CDR3. CDR3 DNA: TGTGCCTGGAACCAGGGATCCGGGACAGGCGTTTTGACTGAAGCTTTCTTT. Its translation is CAWNQGSGTGVLTEAFF.

This clone was seen only a few times. The chain joins TRBV27 to TRBJ2-7; D is possibly TRBD1 (5 bases). The germline V and J ends were trimmed by 0 bases and 9 bases, with 18 bases remaining between them. Germline CDR1 reads MNHEY; CDR2 reads SMNVEV (reference sequence). The CDR3 runs 15 residues. The CDR3 here is CASSLSLGHRNGQYF. The DNA for the CDR3 is TGTGCCAGCAGTTTATCCTTAGGACACAGGAACGGGCAGTACTTC.

The rearrangement uses TRBV7-3 and TRBJ1-1; 7 bases fit TRBD1. This CDR3 region has 13 residues. V lost 6 bases, J lost 0 bases, and 1 base stayed unmatched. Germline V gene data show CDR1 as SGHTA and CDR2 as FQGTGA. CDR3 amino acids: CASRGGMNTEAFF. Here the CDR3 DNA reads TGTGCCAGCAGAGGGGGCATGAACACTGAAGCTTTCTTT.